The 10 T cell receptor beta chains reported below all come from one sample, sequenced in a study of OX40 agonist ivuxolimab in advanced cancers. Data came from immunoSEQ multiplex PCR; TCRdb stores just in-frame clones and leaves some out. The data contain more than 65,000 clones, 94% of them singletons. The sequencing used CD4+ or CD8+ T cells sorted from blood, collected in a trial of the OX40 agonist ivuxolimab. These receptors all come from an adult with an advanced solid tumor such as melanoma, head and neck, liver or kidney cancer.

This CDR3 is CASSQASGGTTEAFF. In DNA form, the CDR3 reads TGCGCCAGCAGCCAAGCATCAGGCGGGACCACTGAAGCTTTCTTT. The chain combines TRBV4-3 with TRBJ1-1; possibly TRBD1 for D (5 bases). The CDR3 consists of 15 residues. The germline gives CDR1 LGHNA, CDR2 YSLEER. Trimming took off 1 base at V and 4 bases at J, with 13 bases between the two ends.

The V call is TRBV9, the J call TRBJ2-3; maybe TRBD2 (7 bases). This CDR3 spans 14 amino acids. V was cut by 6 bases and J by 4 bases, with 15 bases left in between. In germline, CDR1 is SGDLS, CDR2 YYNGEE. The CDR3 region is CASTPGGAADTQYF. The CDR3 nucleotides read TGTGCCAGCACCCCTGGGGGGGCCGCAGATACGCAGTATTTT.

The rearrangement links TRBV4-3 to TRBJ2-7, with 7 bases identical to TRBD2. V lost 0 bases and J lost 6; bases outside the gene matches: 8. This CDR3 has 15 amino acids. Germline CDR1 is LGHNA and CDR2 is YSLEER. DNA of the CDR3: TGCGCCAGCAGCCAAGAAACAGCGGGGTGGGGCGAGCAGTACTTC. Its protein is CASSQETAGWGEQYF.

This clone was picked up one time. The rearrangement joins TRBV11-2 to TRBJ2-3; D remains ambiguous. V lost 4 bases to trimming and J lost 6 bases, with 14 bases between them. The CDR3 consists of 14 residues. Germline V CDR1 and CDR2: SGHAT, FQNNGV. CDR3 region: CASSSLGPLDTQYF. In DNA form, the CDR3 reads TGTGCCAGCAGCTCCTTAGGGCCCTTGGATACGCAGTATTTT.

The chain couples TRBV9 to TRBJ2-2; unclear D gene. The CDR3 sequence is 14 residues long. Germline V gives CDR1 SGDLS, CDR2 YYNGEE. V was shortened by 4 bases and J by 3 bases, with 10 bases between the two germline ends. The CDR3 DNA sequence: TGTGCCAGCAGCCCCTACGTCGACACCGGGGAGCTGTTTTTT. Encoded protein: CASSPYVDTGELFF.

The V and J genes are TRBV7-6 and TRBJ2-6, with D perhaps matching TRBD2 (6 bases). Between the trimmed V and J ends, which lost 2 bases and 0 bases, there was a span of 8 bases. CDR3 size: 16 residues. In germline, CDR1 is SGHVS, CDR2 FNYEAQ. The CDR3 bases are TGTGCCAGCAGCTTATCGGGGGTCTCTGGGGCCAACGTCCTGACTTTC. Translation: CASSLSGVSGANVLTF.

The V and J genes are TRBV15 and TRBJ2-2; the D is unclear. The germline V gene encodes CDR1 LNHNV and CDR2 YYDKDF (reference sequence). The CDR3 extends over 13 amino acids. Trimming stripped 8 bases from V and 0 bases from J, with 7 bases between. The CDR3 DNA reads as TGTGCCACCCGACACCCGAACACCGGGGAGCTGTTTTTT. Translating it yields CATRHPNTGELFF. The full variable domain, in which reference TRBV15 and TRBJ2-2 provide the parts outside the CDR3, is DAMVIQNPRYQVTQFGKPVTLSCSQTLNHNVMYWYQQKSSQAPKLLFHYYDKDFNNEADTPDNFQSRRPNTSFCFLDIRSPGLGDTAMYLCATRHPNTGELFFGEGSRLTVL.

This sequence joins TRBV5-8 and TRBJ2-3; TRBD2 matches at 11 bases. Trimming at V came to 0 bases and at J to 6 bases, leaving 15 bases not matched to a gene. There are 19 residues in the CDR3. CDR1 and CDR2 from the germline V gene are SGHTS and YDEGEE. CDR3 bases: TGTGCCAGCAGCTTGGGGACAGGGCCGGGACTAGCGGCTGAGGATACGCAGTATTTT. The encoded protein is CASSLGTGPGLAAEDTQYF.

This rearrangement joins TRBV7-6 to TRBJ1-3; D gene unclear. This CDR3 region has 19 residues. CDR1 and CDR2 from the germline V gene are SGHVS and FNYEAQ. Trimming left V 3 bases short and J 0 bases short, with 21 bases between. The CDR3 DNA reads TGTGCCAGCAGCTTGAATGAATATTTGGGCAGTCACTCTGGAAACACCATATATTTT. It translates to CASSLNEYLGSHSGNTIYF.

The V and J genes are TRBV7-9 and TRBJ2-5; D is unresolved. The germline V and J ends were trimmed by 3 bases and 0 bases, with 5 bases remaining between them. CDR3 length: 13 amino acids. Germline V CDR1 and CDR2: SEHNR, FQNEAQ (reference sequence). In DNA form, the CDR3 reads TGTGCCAGCAGCTTCCCCAACCAAGAGACCCAGTACTTC. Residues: CASSFPNQETQYF.